This entry lists 30 T cell receptor beta chains sequenced from one sample in a study of cytotoxic CD8 clonotypes in ibrutinib-treated CLL. This table comes from immunoSEQ multiplex PCR, and its TCRdb copy is limited to in-frame clones, with some not included. The table lists around 25,000 clones, 69% of them singletons, with roughly half in the top ten. The source was PBMCs, collected at disease progression, from a patient treated with ibrutinib. The receptors stem from a human donor with chronic lymphocytic leukemia.

The rearrangement links TRBV5-4 to TRBJ1-2; 9 positions agree with TRBD1. This CDR3 comprises 15 residues. V lost 5 bases, J lost 8 bases, and 13 bases stayed unmatched. Germline values: CDR1 SGHNT, CDR2 YYREEE (reference sequence). This CDR3 reads CASSPPPGQGEGYTF. In nucleotides, the CDR3 is TGTGCCAGCAGTCCCCCCCCGGGACAGGGCGAGGGCTACACCTTC.

The rearrangement links TRBV6-1 to TRBJ2-7; 12 nucleotides match TRBD1. The J segment lost 7 bases and the V segment lost 3 bases, leaving 7 bases of the junction unmatched. Germline CDR1 reads MNHNS; CDR2 reads SASEGT. The CDR3 totals 15 residues. In DNA form, the CDR3 reads TGTGCCAGCAGTGAGGAATGGGACAGGGGGCTGGAGCAGTACTTC. Protein product: CASSEEWDRGLEQYF.

The chain couples TRBV6-6 to TRBJ2-7; the D call may be TRBD1 or TRBD2 (6 bases each). The CDR3 spans 13 residues. Per germline, CDR1 MNHNY and CDR2 SVGAGI (reference sequence). V was pared by 5 bases and J by 7 bases, with 15 bases between. The CDR3 nucleotides read TGTGCCAGCAGTCCCTCGGGGGCCCGAGAGCAGTACTTC. The encoded protein is CASSPSGAREQYF.

There are a few counts of this clone. The chain joins TRBV11-2 to TRBJ2-5; tentatively, D is TRBD2 (7 bases). The CDR3 spans 16 residues. Germline loops: CDR1 SGHAT, CDR2 FQNNGV. V lost 5 bases and J lost 5, with 21 bases in between. The CDR3 nucleotides read TGTGCCAGCAGCCCTAGGGGGGGGCCCCTCCTCGAGACCCAGTACTTC. Its protein product is CASSPRGGPLLETQYF.

This chain links TRBV5-1 with TRBJ1-2, with a tentative D call TRBD1 (6 bases). The germline gives CDR1 SGHRS, CDR2 YFSETQ. V was trimmed by 6 bases and J by 0 bases, leaving 12 bases between them. The CDR3 contains 14 residues. For the CDR3, the DNA is TGCGCCAGCACCCTTGGGACAACTAACTATGGCTACACCTTC. This encodes CASTLGTTNYGYTF.

The chain couples TRBV10-3 to TRBJ1-6; weak D call: TRBD1 (5 bases). Looked up from germline, CDR1 is ENHRY and CDR2 is SYGVKD. The V gene lost 9 bases and the J gene lost 7 bases, with 13 bases spanning the gap. This CDR3 has 13 amino acids. Here the CDR3 reads CAMSGMGNSPLHF. The CDR3 nucleotides are TGTGCCATGTCAGGGATGGGGAATTCACCCCTCCACTTT.

The chain joins TRBV5-6 to TRBJ2-7; D is unclear. The germline V and J ends were trimmed by 0 bases and 1 base, with 8 bases remaining between them. This CDR3 region has 14 residues. Per the germline V gene, CDR1 is SGHDT and CDR2 is YYEEEE. The CDR3: CASSLVGESYEQYF. The CDR3 nucleotides read TGTGCCAGCAGCTTGGTAGGAGAATCCTACGAGCAGTACTTC. Based on the CDR3 plus reference TRBV5-6 and TRBJ2-7, the full variable domain is DAGVTQSPTHLIKTRGQQVTLRCSPKSGHDTVSWYQQALGQGPQFIFQYYEEEERQRGNFPDRFSGHQFPNYSSELNVNALLLGDSALYLCASSLVGESYEQYFGPGTRLTVT.

There are many counts of this clone. This chain joins TRBV19 and TRBJ1-2; D remains ambiguous. CDR3 length equals 13 residues. V shed 5 bases and J shed 3 bases, with 10 bases lying between them. Germline-derived CDR1 and CDR2 are LNHDA and SQIVND (reference sequence). The CDR3 spells CASSPDGDYGYTF. CDR3 coding DNA: TGTGCCAGTAGTCCGGACGGGGACTATGGCTACACCTTC.

The chain recombines TRBV7-3 with TRBJ2-5; 8 nucleotides agree with TRBD1. Per the germline V gene, CDR1 is SGHTA and CDR2 is FQGTGA. The CDR3 is 13 residues long. The V segment lost 6 bases and the J segment 5 bases; nucleotides outside the gene matches: 5. The CDR3: CASSRTGQETQYF. DNA for the CDR3: TGTGCCAGCAGTAGGACAGGGCAGGAGACCCAGTACTTC.

The chain joins TRBV5-4 to TRBJ1-6; D may be TRBD1 (6 bases). In germline, CDR1 is SGHNT, CDR2 YYREEE (reference sequence). V gave up 4 bases and J gave up 9 bases, with 17 bases separating them. The length of the CDR3 is 15 residues. The CDR3 DNA is TGTGCCAGCAGCGTTCAGGGGATCGAGGGTTCACCCCTCCACTTT. Translated, it gives CASSVQGIEGSPLHF.

CDR3 sequence: CASSQGDRDLYQPQHF. The CDR3 coding sequence is TGCGCCAGCAGCCAGGGGGACAGGGATTTATATCAGCCCCAGCATTTT. The chain recombines TRBV4-1 with TRBJ1-5; 9 nucleotides match TRBD1. Germline CDR1 is MGHRA and CDR2 is YSYEKL. This CDR3 is 16 amino acids long. The V gene end was trimmed by 3 bases and the J gene end by 5 bases; junction bases not matched to a gene: 8.

This chain connects TRBV19 to TRBJ2-5; the D gene is possibly TRBD1 (6 bases). Trimming pared 5 bases from V and 2 bases from J, leaving 12 bases between. Looked up from germline, CDR1 is LNHDA and CDR2 is SQIVND (reference sequence). The CDR3 spans 14 residues. CDR3 residues: CASSAYRDQETQYF. CDR3 nucleotides: TGTGCCAGTAGTGCCTACAGGGATCAAGAGACCCAGTACTTC.

J is TRBJ2-6 and V is TRBV5-6; no reliable D call. The germline V gene encodes CDR1 SGHDT and CDR2 YYEEEE. This CDR3 is built from 14 residues. Trimming removed 5 bases from V and 7 bases from J, with 13 bases in between. The CDR3 protein is CASSLPHAANVLTF. Written as DNA, the CDR3 is TGTGCCAGCAGTTTACCGCATGCTGCCAACGTCCTGACTTTC.

This chain joins TRBV4-1 and TRBJ2-2; no clear D. Germline-derived CDR1 and CDR2 are MGHRA and YSYEKL. The germline V and J ends were trimmed by 7 bases and 0 bases, with 6 bases remaining between them. The CDR3 contains 13 residues. The CDR3 region has the DNA TGCGCCAGCAAAATACCGAACACCGGGGAGCTGTTTTTT. Protein: CASKIPNTGELFF.

The genes are TRBV18 and TRBJ1-1, with no clear D. Germline V gene data show CDR1 as KGHSH and CDR2 as LQKENI. The CDR3 sequence is 13 residues long. V was cut by 3 bases and J by 1 base, with 6 bases left in between. CDR3 in DNA: TGTGCCAGCTCACCTTACGGGAACACTGAAGCTTTCTTT. It encodes CASSPYGNTEAFF.

The chain couples TRBV5-6 to TRBJ2-3; the match to TRBD2 covers 9 bases. Germline V gene sequence: CDR1 SGHDT, CDR2 YYEEEE. Losses at the gene ends were 2 bases for V and 6 bases for J; bases not matched to a gene: 10. This CDR3 is 16 amino acids long. The CDR3 DNA is TGTGCCAGCAGCTTTTCAGCGGGGGGCCGGAGGGATACGCAGTATTTT. This sequence encodes CASSFSAGGRRDTQYF. Variable domain in full (rest from reference TRBV5-6 and TRBJ2-3): DAGVTQSPTHLIKTRGQQVTLRCSPKSGHDTVSWYQQALGQGPQFIFQYYEEEERQRGNFPDRFSGHQFPNYSSELNVNALLLGDSALYLCASSFSAGGRRDTQYFGPGTRLTVL.

In its sample, this clone was seen once. This chain links TRBV7-9 with TRBJ2-1; D ambiguous. Trimming removed 1 base from V and 7 bases from J, with 2 bases in between. The CDR3 consists of 11 residues. Germline CDR1 and CDR2: SEHNR and FQNEAQ (reference sequence). The CDR3 spells CASSLVNEQFF. CDR3 DNA sequence: TGTGCCAGCAGCTTAGTAAATGAGCAGTTCTTC.

The chain recombines TRBV11-2 with TRBJ2-3; 7 bases agree with TRBD2. In germline, CDR1 is SGHAT, CDR2 FQNNGV. V trimming: 4 bases; J trimming: 0 bases; junction bases outside the gene matches: 7. The CDR3 spans 16 residues. CDR3 coding DNA: TGTGCCAGCAGCTCCTTAGCGGGCGGTAGCACAGATACGCAGTATTTT. It specifies CASSSLAGGSTDTQYF.

This clone was observed once. V usage is TRBV7-9 and J usage is TRBJ2-2; the D is unclear. CDR1 is SEHNR, CDR2 FQNEAQ, per germline (reference sequence). The CDR3 runs 13 residues. Trimming removed 2 bases from V and 5 bases from J, with 6 bases in between. The CDR3: CASSLKATGELFF. As DNA, the CDR3 is TGTGCCAGCAGCTTAAAGGCAACCGGGGAGCTGTTTTTT.

The CDR3, as DNA: TGTGCCAGTAAAATGGGACAGCTCGGCTATGGCTACACCTTC. Translation gives CASKMGQLGYGYTF. The rearrangement links TRBV19 to TRBJ1-2, with 7 bases aligning to TRBD1. V was pared by 7 bases and J by 4 bases, with 9 bases of the junction left unmatched. Looked up from germline, CDR1 is LNHDA and CDR2 is SQIVND (reference sequence). The CDR3 runs to 14 residues.

The chain employs TRBV6-1 and TRBJ1-1, with D possibly TRBD1 on 5 matching bases. The CDR3 totals 19 residues. Germline CDR1 MNHNS, CDR2 SASEGT. With 0 bases removed from V and 1 base from J, the gap between germline ends came to 21 bases. In DNA form, the CDR3 reads TGTGCCAGCAGTGAAGCAACAAAGATCTGGGGGACGAGGAACACTGAAGCTTTCTTT. Translating it yields CASSEATKIWGTRNTEAFF.

The chain combines TRBV5-1 with TRBJ2-7, with TRBD1 matching 8 bases. The germline V gene has CDR1 SGHRS and CDR2 YFSETQ. J was trimmed by 4 bases and V by 2 bases; bases with no gene match: 5. The CDR3 totals 14 residues. CDR3 nucleotides: TGCGCCAGCAGCTTTCAGGGGGCGGATTACGAGCAGTACTTC. This translates into CASSFQGADYEQYF.

In this sample, this clone turned up a few times. The chain carries TRBV20-1 and TRBJ2-5; D ambiguous. Germline V lookup: CDR1 DFQATT, CDR2 SNEGSKA (reference sequence). The CDR3 consists of 10 residues. Trimming cost V 0 bases and J 4 bases, with 0 bases left between them. The chain's CDR3 is CSAREETQYF. DNA for the CDR3: TGCAGTGCTAGAGAAGAGACCCAGTACTTC.

The rearrangement uses TRBV6-6 and TRBJ1-3, with 7 bases aligning to TRBD1. There are 13 residues in the CDR3. Germline values: CDR1 MNHNY, CDR2 SVGAGI (reference sequence). Losses at the gene ends were 5 bases for V and 8 bases for J; bases not matched to a gene: 6. The DNA for the CDR3 is TGTGCCAGCAGTCGACAGGGTTTAGACACCATATATTTT. It codes for CASSRQGLDTIYF.

CDR3 protein: CASSFDGEQFF. Written as DNA, the CDR3 is TGTGCCAGCAGCTTTGACGGTGAGCAGTTCTTC. The chain employs TRBV7-9 and TRBJ2-1, with D unclear. Germline CDR1 reads SEHNR; CDR2 reads FQNEAQ (reference sequence). Between the trimmed V and J ends, which lost 3 bases and 9 bases, there was a span of 6 bases. CDR3 length: 11 amino acids. Full variable domain (rest looked up from reference TRBV7-9 and TRBJ2-1): DTGVSQNPRHKITKRGQNVTFRCDPISEHNRLYWYRQTLGQGPEFLTYFQNEAQLEKSRLLSDRFSAERPKGSFSTLEIQRTEQGDSAMYLCASSFDGEQFFGPGTRLTVL.

The J gene is TRBJ2-7, the V gene TRBV4-2; the D gene is possibly TRBD1 (7 bases). The CDR3 runs 16 residues. The V end was cut by 1 base, the J end by 3 bases, with 16 bases between. From germline, CDR1 is LGHNA and CDR2 YNFKEQ. The CDR3 DNA reads TGTGCCAGCAGCCAAGTTGGGCAGGGGGGTCGCTACGAGCAGTACTTC. It is translated as CASSQVGQGGRYEQYF.

The chain links TRBV5-1 to TRBJ2-2, with D possibly matching TRBD1 (6 bases). From germline, CDR1 is SGHRS and CDR2 YFSETQ. This CDR3 has 16 amino acids. V lost 4 bases and J lost 3, with 16 bases in between. CDR3 DNA: TGCGCCAGCAGCCCTACGGGACAAGCTTACACCGGGGAGCTGTTTTTT. This codes for CASSPTGQAYTGELFF.

V and J are TRBV6-6 and TRBJ2-1, with D possibly being TRBD1 or TRBD2 (5 bases each). Trimming removed 5 bases at V and 0 bases at J, with 14 bases between. Germline V gene sequence: CDR1 MNHNY, CDR2 SVGAGI (reference sequence). The CDR3 consists of 16 residues. For the CDR3, the DNA is TGTGCCAGCAGTACCCGGGGCTTCCCCTCCTACAATGAGCAGTTCTTC. Protein: CASSTRGFPSYNEQFF.

V is TRBV6-1 and J is TRBJ1-2, with a possible D match to TRBD1 (6 bases). Trimming left V 6 bases short and J 7 bases short, with 12 bases between. Germline-derived CDR1 and CDR2 are MNHNS and SASEGT. CDR3 length: 12 residues. This CDR3 reads CASSLRGFGYTF. The CDR3, as DNA: TGTGCCAGCAGCCTGAGGGGGTTTGGCTACACCTTC.

The chain recombines TRBV27 with TRBJ2-7; weak D call: TRBD2 (6 bases). The CDR3 covers 14 residues. CDR1 is MNHEY and CDR2 is SMNVEV in the germline V gene (reference sequence). Trimming took off 4 bases at V and 2 bases at J, with 12 bases between the two ends. The CDR3 is CASSWRDATYEQYF. In nucleotides, the CDR3 is TGTGCCAGCAGTTGGCGGGACGCAACCTACGAGCAGTACTTC.